The 17 T cell receptor beta chains below were found in one sample sequenced in a study of cytomegalovirus exposure and HLA in healthy donors. The PCR was carried out with 60 Vbeta primers and 13 Jbeta primers. Here immunoSEQ multiplex PCR was the method, and the copy in TCRdb shows in-frame clones only, minus some. The data contain 95,000 to 100,000 clones, approximately 80% of them singletons. The specimen was PBMCs. The receptors were gathered from a female donor in good health and CMV-seronegative.

The chain uses TRBV7-9 and TRBJ2-3, with 7 bases fitting TRBD1. The trim removed 4 bases at V and 5 bases at J, leaving 9 bases unmatched. CDR3 size: 15 residues. CDR1 is SEHNR and CDR2 is FQNEAQ in the germline V gene (reference sequence). CDR3 bases: TGTGCCAGCAGCTCCATACAGGGGTCCAGAGATACGCAGTATTTT. Translating gives CASSSIQGSRDTQYF.

This chain links TRBV9 with TRBJ1-2; D gene unclear. Per the germline V gene, CDR1 is SGDLS and CDR2 is YYNGEE. CDR3 length: 13 amino acids. The V and J ends lost 0 bases and 8 bases respectively, with 11 bases between them. The CDR3 here is CASSVGRREGYTF. The CDR3 nucleotides are TGTGCCAGCAGCGTAGGCCGCCGTGAGGGCTACACCTTC.

This chain connects TRBV7-6 to TRBJ2-2, with D tentatively TRBD2 (6 bases). This CDR3 spans 15 amino acids. Trimming left V 3 bases short and J 5 bases short, with 13 bases between. The germline V gene encodes CDR1 SGHVS and CDR2 FNYEAQ. The CDR3 DNA follows: TGTGCCAGCAGCTTGGCGGAGGGGAGGACCGGGGAGCTGTTTTTT. It translates to CASSLAEGRTGELFF. The full variable domain, in which reference TRBV7-6 and TRBJ2-2 provide the parts outside the CDR3, is GAGVSQSPRYKVTKRGQDVALRCDPISGHVSLYWYRQALGQGPEFLTYFNYEAQQDKSGLPNDRFSAERPEGSISTLTIQRTEQRDSAMYRCASSLAEGRTGELFFGEGSRLTVL.

V usage is TRBV18 and J usage is TRBJ2-5; D gene unclear. The J call may not be correct, given that the DNA end is closer to TRBJ2-7. The germline V gene encodes CDR1 KGHSH and CDR2 LQKENI. The CDR3 has 11 amino acids. In nucleotides, the CDR3 is TGTGCCAGCTCACCGGGCTACGAGCAGTACTTC. Translating it yields CASSPGYEQYF.

The chain joins TRBV5-6 to TRBJ1-2; TRBD1 might be the D (6 bases). Germline assignment: CDR1 SGHDT and CDR2 YYEEEE. The CDR3 covers 16 residues. V lost 2 bases, J lost 5 bases, and 19 bases lay in between. For the CDR3, the DNA is TGTGCCAGCAGCTTACCACCGGGACAAATGGGGTATGGCTACACCTTC. Translated, it gives CASSLPPGQMGYGYTF.

The gene calls are TRBV5-1 and TRBJ1-5, with 7 bases matching TRBD1. After removal of 2 bases from V and 3 bases from J, the junction contained 5 bases not matched to a gene. The CDR3 has 15 residues. Germline V CDR1 and CDR2: SGHRS, YFSETQ. CDR3 amino acids: CASSLAGTVNQPQHF. The DNA of the CDR3 is TGCGCCAGCAGCTTAGCCGGGACAGTCAATCAGCCCCAGCATTTT.

For the CDR3, the DNA is TGTGCCATCAGTGAGTCTGAGATCTGGGGCGGAAACACCATATATTTT. Translation gives CAISESEIWGGNTIYF. V and J are TRBV10-3 and TRBJ1-3; D possibly corresponds to TRBD1 (5 bases). CDR1 is ENHRY, CDR2 SYGVKD, per germline. V was clipped by 0 bases and J by 4 bases, with 13 bases between them. The CDR3 contains 16 residues.

This clone is labeled medium-sized. The gene calls are TRBV30 and TRBJ1-1, with D possibly matching TRBD1 (5 bases). The CDR3 contains 12 residues. Per germline, CDR1 GTSNPN and CDR2 SVGIG (reference sequence). The V end was cut by 8 bases, the J end by 6 bases, with 16 bases between. The CDR3 sequence: CALSPGFSEAFF. The CDR3 DNA reads TGTGCCCTAAGCCCAGGGTTCTCTGAAGCTTTCTTT.

A few counts support this clone. Its ends do not fully match the called genes, so a read error is possible. The V and J genes are TRBV6-1 and TRBJ2-7; perhaps TRBD1 as D (5 bases). The CDR3 extends over 11 amino acids. Germline lookup yields CDR1 MNHNS and CDR2 SASEGT. The CDR3 DNA reads as TGTGCCAGCAGGGACAACAGCAAAATCGGCTTC. Encoded protein: CASRDNSKIGF.

This chain uses TRBV28 with TRBJ2-1, with 7 bases lining up with TRBD2. Trimming at V came to 10 bases and at J to 2 bases, leaving 11 bases not matched to a gene. From germline, CDR1 is MDHEN and CDR2 SYDVKM. The CDR3 is made up of 15 amino acids. CDR3 region: CATSTPGRTYNEQFF. Written as DNA, the CDR3 is TGTGCCACATCAACCCCCGGGAGGACCTACAATGAGCAGTTCTTC.

CDR3 sequence: CASSSPRNTIYF. The CDR3 DNA is TGTGCCAGCAGCAGCCCAAGAAACACCATATATTTT. The chain combines TRBV9 with TRBJ1-3; D gene unclear. Germline CDR1 SGDLS, CDR2 YYNGEE. The CDR3 extends over 12 amino acids. V dropped 4 bases and J dropped 5 bases, with 7 bases sitting between them.

This rearrangement joins TRBV18 to TRBJ1-5; D is undetermined. Germline assignment: CDR1 KGHSH and CDR2 LQKENI. V lost 1 base, J lost 0 bases, and 7 bases lay in between. The CDR3 has 15 amino acids. The DNA for the CDR3 is TGTGCCAGCTCACCACAGAACTATAGCAATCAGCCCCAGCATTTT. Its protein is CASSPQNYSNQPQHF.

The rearrangement links TRBV12-5 to TRBJ2-7, with D perhaps matching TRBD2 (6 bases). CDR1 and CDR2 (germline): LGHNT, FRNRAP. The CDR3 runs 12 residues. Trimming removed 7 bases at V and 3 bases at J, with 10 bases between. The CDR3 loop reads CASAIGGYEQYF. In DNA form, the CDR3 reads TGTGCTAGTGCGATCGGGGGCTACGAGCAGTACTTC. The full variable domain, its missing parts supplied by reference TRBV12-5 and TRBJ2-7, is DARVTQTPRHKVTEMGQEVTMRCQPILGHNTVFWYRQTMMQGLELLAYFRNRAPLDDSGMPKDRFSAEMPDATLATLKIQPSEPRDSAVYFCASAIGGYEQYFGPGTRLTVT.

This clone was counted a single time. The gene calls are TRBV7-3 and TRBJ2-1; 7 bases match TRBD2. The length of the CDR3 is 14 residues. J lost 4 bases, V lost 2 bases, and 2 bases had no gene match. The germline V gene has CDR1 SGHTA and CDR2 FQGTGA. In DNA form, the CDR3 reads TGTGCCAGCAGCTTAGGGGGACTATACAATGAGCAGTTCTTC. Its protein is CASSLGGLYNEQFF.

V is TRBV6-6 and J is TRBJ1-6; 7 bases line up with TRBD1. CDR1 is MNHNY and CDR2 is SVGAGI in the germline V gene (reference sequence). The CDR3 contains 15 residues. Unmatched junction bases numbered 11, after V lost 8 bases and J lost 7 bases. The CDR3 reads CASQPRQGGNSPLHF. Here the CDR3 DNA reads TGTGCCAGCCAGCCTCGACAGGGAGGAAATTCACCCCTCCACTTT.

V is TRBV27 and J is TRBJ1-5; 7 nucleotides match TRBD1. CDR1 and CDR2 (germline): MNHEY, SMNVEV (reference sequence). CDR3 length equals 15 residues. The V gene end was trimmed by 5 bases and the J gene end by 4 bases; junction bases not matched to a gene: 8. Written as DNA, the CDR3 is TGTGCCAGCAGTCCTGTCGGGACAGCTAATCAGCCCCAGCATTTT. It specifies CASSPVGTANQPQHF.

The CDR3 bases are TGCGCCAGCAGCTTGGGGCTAGCGGGAGGGTCTCCACCCTACGAGCAGTACTTC. Its translation: CASSLGLAGGSPPYEQYF. This rearrangement joins TRBV5-1 to TRBJ2-7; TRBD2 matches 12 bases. CDR3 length equals 18 residues. The V and J ends lost 0 bases and 2 bases, in that order; junction bases with no gene match: 9. Germline CDR1 reads SGHRS; CDR2 reads YFSETQ.